Each of the 3 T cell receptor beta chains below was sequenced from the same sample in a study of persistence of HIV-infected CD4 T cells. This nonspecific control used anti-CD3/anti-CD28 bead stimulation of CD4+ T cells. CD4+ T cells upregulating both CD40 ligand and CD69 were sorted as responding cells. The immunoSEQ assay was version 4, run in survey mode. Method: immunoSEQ multiplex PCR; TCRdb's copy keeps in-frame clones and lacks some. There are roughly 45,000 clones in the sample; roughly nine tenths occur only once, and 0.95% to 1.1% lies in the top ten. Their antigens remain unidentified. The sequencing here drew on CD4+ T cells sorted from PBMCs after approximately 19-hour stimulation, taken from a patient who received antiretroviral therapy. The receptor source for this set is an adult man with HIV who was CMV-seropositive.

The rearrangement joins TRBV27 to TRBJ1-2; 7 positions match TRBD1. The germline CDR1 and CDR2 sequences are MNHEY and SMNVEV (reference sequence). V shed 5 bases and J 7 bases; nucleotides not matched to a gene: 13. CDR3 size: 15 residues. CDR3 bases: TGTGCCAGCAGTCCCCGGACAGGACCCCGGGGTGGCTACACCTTC. Amino acids: CASSPRTGPRGGYTF.

The J gene is TRBJ1-1, the V gene TRBV4-2; perhaps TRBD1 as D (5 bases). CDR3 size: 16 residues. CDR1 is LGHNA and CDR2 is YNFKEQ in the germline V gene. Trimming stripped 1 base from V and 2 bases from J, with 14 bases between. CDR3 bases: TGTGCCAGCAGCCAAGCCCTCCGACAGCCAAACACTGAAGCTTTCTTT. Translating it yields CASSQALRQPNTEAFF.

V gene TRBV18 combines with J gene TRBJ2-3; 8 bases line up with TRBD2. The germline V gene encodes CDR1 KGHSH and CDR2 LQKENI. Germline trimming cut 1 base from V and 1 base from J; bases unmatched to any gene: 7. The CDR3 runs 17 residues. This CDR3 reads CASSPRTSGVGTDTQYF. DNA for the CDR3: TGTGCCAGCTCACCACGTACTAGCGGAGTTGGCACAGATACGCAGTATTTT.